These T cell receptor beta chains were read from a single sample in a study of shared clonotypes between healthy human individuals. Method: immunoSEQ multiplex PCR; TCRdb's copy keeps in-frame clones and lacks some. In the table there are some 2,000,000 clones, roughly 95% of which are singletons. Material for sequencing was naive CD4+ T cells sorted from blood. These receptor sequences come from a man younger than 30 in good health. Each CDR3 is given with its conserved first and last residue. The D gene is left open where the match is weak. A clone size is listed for some rows: how often the clone was seen (once, few, many), or a class if it is expanded.

v_gene	j_gene	d_gene	abundance	CDR3aa	CDR3nt
TRBV30	TRBJ2-2	NA	NA	CAWSVRQGGYTGELFF	TGTGCCTGGAGTGTACGGCAGGGGGGTTACACCGGGGAGCTGTTTTTT
TRBV6-4	TRBJ2-2	NA	NA	CASSDSWRTGELFF	TGTGCCAGCAGTGACAGTTGGCGCACCGGGGAGCTGTTTTTT
TRBV6-6	TRBJ1-3	NA	NA	CASGRAGNTIYF	TGTGCCAGCGGGAGGGCTGGAAACACCATATATTTT
TRBV10-3	TRBJ2-3	NA	NA	CASSSARGKADTQYF	TGTGCCTCATCTAGTGCCAGGGGAAAGGCAGATACGCAGTATTTT
TRBV2	TRBJ2-5	TRBD1	NA	CASSEITGGETQYF	TGTGCCAGCAGTGAAATTACAGGGGGAGAGACCCAGTACTTC
TRBV27	TRBJ2-3	TRBD2	NA	CASSKRESDTQYF	TGTGCCAGCAGCAAGCGGGAGTCAGATACGCAGTATTTT
TRBV7-8	TRBJ2-3	NA	NA	CASSLGGLGTDTQYF	TGTGCCAGCAGCTTAGGGGGGCTTGGCACAGATACGCAGTATTTT
TRBV19	TRBJ1-5	NA	few	CASREALYSNQPQHF	TGTGCCAGTAGAGAGGCACTCTATAGCAATCAGCCCCAGCATTTT
TRBV5-1	TRBJ2-3	NA	once	CASSLPPLGAGISTDTQYF	TGCGCCAGCAGCCTTCCTCCCCTCGGAGCGGGTATTAGCACAGATACGCAGTATTTT
TRBV10-3	TRBJ1-1	NA	NA	CAISGAVGARSDTEAFF	TGTGCCATCAGTGGGGCTGTGGGGGCCCGAAGCGACACTGAAGCTTTCTTT
TRBV2	TRBJ1-4	NA	NA	CASSEWGGAREKLFF	TGTGCCAGCAGTGAATGGGGGGGGGCACGAGAAAAACTGTTTTTT
TRBV6-5	TRBJ2-7	TRBD1	NA	CASVNKQGENEQYF	TGTGCCAGCGTAAACAAACAGGGGGAGAACGAGCAGTACTTC
TRBV2	TRBJ1-5	NA	NA	CASSGGPGGNQPQHF	TGTGCCAGCAGTGGTGGGCCGGGAGGCAATCAGCCCCAGCATTTT
TRBV11-2	TRBJ2-6	NA	NA	CASSLLSGANVLTF	TGTGCCAGCAGCTTACTATCTGGGGCCAACGTCCTGACTTTC
TRBV21-1	TRBJ2-7	NA	NA	CASPLRGGDEQYF	TGTGCCAGCCCGCTACGGGGTGGTGACGAGCAGTACTTC
TRBV20-1	TRBJ1-1	NA	NA	CSAPDREAFF	TGCAGTGCGCCAGACAGGGAAGCTTTCTTT
TRBV7-2	TRBJ2-2	NA	NA	CASSLVLLQAGELFF	TGTGCCAGCAGCTTAGTCCTCCTACAGGCCGGGGAGCTGTTTTTT
TRBV6-1	TRBJ2-7	TRBD1	NA	CASSDLRDRVPYEQYF	TGTGCCAGCAGTGACCTCCGGGACAGGGTCCCCTACGAGCAGTACTTC
TRBV7-9	TRBJ2-5	TRBD2	NA	CASSLQTSGGQETQYF	TGTGCCAGCAGCTTACAGACTAGCGGGGGGCAAGAGACCCAGTACTTC
TRBV2	TRBJ2-7	TRBD1	NA	CASSDQGTGAYEQYF	TGTGCCAGCAGTGATCAGGGGACAGGGGCCTACGAGCAGTACTTC
TRBV19	TRBJ2-3	TRBD1	few	CASSSGGRSQYF	TGTGCCAGTAGTTCAGGGGGCAGGTCGCAGTATTTT
TRBV14	TRBJ2-7	NA	NA	CASSQDPGKGPGEQYF	TGTGCCAGCAGCCAAGACCCCGGGAAGGGACCCGGCGAGCAGTACTTC
TRBV5-1	TRBJ1-1	NA	NA	CASSFDTGTEAFF	TGCGCCAGCAGCTTTGATACAGGGACTGAAGCTTTCTTT